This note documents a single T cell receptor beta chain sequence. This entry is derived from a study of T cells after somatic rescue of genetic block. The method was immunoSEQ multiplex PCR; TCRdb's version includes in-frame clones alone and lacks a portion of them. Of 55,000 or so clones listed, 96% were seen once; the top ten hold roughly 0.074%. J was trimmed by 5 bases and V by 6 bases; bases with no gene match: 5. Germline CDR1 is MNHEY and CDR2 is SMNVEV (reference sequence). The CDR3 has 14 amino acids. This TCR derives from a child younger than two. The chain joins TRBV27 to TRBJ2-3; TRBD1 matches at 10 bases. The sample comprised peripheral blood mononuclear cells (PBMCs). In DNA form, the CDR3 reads TGTGCCAGCAGGGGACAGGGGTGGAAAGATACGCAGTATTTT. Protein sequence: CASRGQGWKDTQYF.